The rows below give T cell receptor beta chains drawn from one sample of a study of T cell responses to AZD1222 COVID-19 vaccine. The method was immunoSEQ multiplex PCR; TCRdb's version includes in-frame clones alone and lacks a portion of them. This repertoire shows about 150,000 clones, about nine tenths found once; its top ten account for approximately 3.1%. Sample: peripheral blood, taken on day 0 of AZD1222 vaccination. All receptors come from an adult in good health. Each CDR3 is given with its conserved first and last residue. A D gene is named only where the DNA matches it firmly. Clone size is stated in some rows and not others, as once, few, many or a class when expanded.

- | TRBJ1-5 | TRBV18 | - | CASSPGSHQPQHF | TGTGCCAGCTCACCCGGCAGCCATCAGCCCCAGCATTTT
- | TRBJ2-3 | TRBV6-6 | TRBD2 | CASSRTSGGARSTDTQYF | TGTGCCAGCAGCCGAACTAGCGGGGGGGCCCGGAGCACAGATACGCAGTATTTT
- | TRBJ1-2 | TRBV5-3 | TRBD1 | CARSPRGPGYGYTF | TGTGCCAGAAGTCCAAGGGGGCCTGGCTATGGCTACACCTTC
- | TRBJ2-7 | TRBV12-3/TRBV12-4 | - | CASSNGLLWEQYF | TGTGCCAGCAGTAACGGACTCCTTTGGGAGCAGTACTTC
- | TRBJ1-4 | TRBV7-2 | - | CASSSLGGNNEKLFF | TGTGCCAGCAGCTCCCTCGGGGGGAATAATGAAAAACTGTTTTTT
- | TRBJ1-6 | TRBV6-5 | - | CASSLGGSPPLHF | TGTGCCAGCAGCCTGGGAGGGTCTCCACCCCTCCACTTT
- | TRBJ2-2 | TRBV19 | - | CASRRAGDTGELFF | TGTGCCAGTAGGAGGGCAGGGGATACCGGGGAGCTGTTTTTT
many | TRBJ1-1 | TRBV6-2/TRBV6-3 | - | CASSYGGSTEAFF | TGTGCCAGCAGTTACGGGGGGTCCACTGAAGCTTTCTTT
- | TRBJ1-5 | TRBV6-5 | TRBD1 | CASEGQVNQPQHF | TGTGCCAGCGAGGGACAGGTAAATCAGCCCCAGCATTTT
- | TRBJ1-1 | TRBV7-9 | - | CASSEQGTEAFF | TGTGCCAGCAGCGAACAGGGAACTGAAGCTTTCTTT
once | TRBJ1-2 | TRBV4-3 | TRBD1 | CASSQDSGGGYGYTF | TGCGCCAGCAGCCAGGACTCAGGGGGCGGCTATGGCTACACCTTC
- | TRBJ1-2 | TRBV6-2/TRBV6-3 | - | CASSPGPWGSYGYTF | TGTGCCAGCAGCCCCGGGCCCTGGGGGAGCTATGGCTACACCTTC
- | TRBJ1-1 | TRBV7-2 | - | CASSFTQANTEAFF | TGTGCCAGCAGCTTCACACAGGCGAACACTGAAGCTTTCTTT
- | TRBJ2-5 | TRBV14 | TRBD2 | CASSNRLAGKETQYF | TGTGCCAGCAGCAACCGACTAGCGGGGAAAGAGACCCAGTACTTC
- | TRBJ2-5 | TRBV11-3 | - | CASSLGGTVQETQYF | TGTGCCAGCAGCTTAGGTGGTACAGTTCAAGAGACCCAGTACTTC
- | TRBJ2-2 | TRBV10-2 | TRBD2 | CAISAGTRAAGELFF | TGCGCCATATCCGCCGGGACTAGAGCCGCCGGGGAGCTGTTTTTT
- | TRBJ2-3 | TRBV7-4 | TRBD1 | CASSPGQGTSTDTQYF | TGTGCCAGCAGCCCTGGACAGGGGACCAGCACAGATACGCAGTATTTT
- | TRBJ1-6 | TRBV2 | - | CASSSGSYNSPLHF | TGTGCCAGCAGTTCCGGGTCCTATAATTCACCCCTCCACTTT